This is a list of T cell receptor beta chains from one sample in a study of T-cell memory formation after mild COVID-19. TCRdb ran MiXCR on the 5' RACE reads and lists one entry per CDR3 protein. The data contain roughly 280,000 distinct CDR3 sequences, about 16% of them seen just once; the ten biggest clones take up around a fifth. The sequenced sample consisted of PBMCs or a T cell subset sorted from them (not recorded which). These receptors came from a man aged 18 to 35 who had mild COVID-19 (a few samples of this study predate the infection). Cell type and time point are not known. Each CDR3 is given with its conserved first and last residue. Each record gives: J gene, D gene, V gene, clone size, CDR3 protein, CDR3 DNA. D genes are given only for firm matches. Size tells how often a clone was seen (once, few, many) or the class of an expanded clone, and some rows leave it out.

j_gene: TRBJ1-1
d_gene: -
v_gene: TRBV5-1
abundance: -
CDR3aa: CASSLWRVEGGGEAFF
CDR3nt: TGCGCCAGCAGCCTTTGGAGGGTCGAAGGTGGTGGAGAAGCTTTCTTT

j_gene: TRBJ1-2
d_gene: -
v_gene: TRBV12-3/TRBV12-4
abundance: few
CDR3aa: CASSLRRGNGYTF
CDR3nt: TGTGCCAGCAGTTTACGGAGGGGAAACGGCTACACCTTC

j_gene: TRBJ1-1
d_gene: -
v_gene: TRBV9
abundance: -
CDR3aa: CASSETLGEYTEAFF
CDR3nt: TGTGCCAGCAGCGAGACCTTGGGGGAGTACACTGAAGCTTTCTTT

j_gene: TRBJ2-7
d_gene: -
v_gene: TRBV6-5
abundance: few
CDR3aa: CASSYSLVRGPSGQYF
CDR3nt: TGTGCCAGCAGTTACTCCCTTGTCAGGGGACCAAGCGGGCAGTACTTC

j_gene: TRBJ1-6
d_gene: -
v_gene: TRBV2
abundance: once
CDR3aa: CASRRTDLSPLHF
CDR3nt: TGTGCCAGCAGGAGGACAGATTTGTCACCCCTCCACTTT

j_gene: TRBJ1-6
d_gene: TRBD1
v_gene: TRBV4-2
abundance: -
CDR3aa: CASSDRGGSYNSPLHF
CDR3nt: TGTGCCAGCAGCGACAGGGGTGGCTCCTATAATTCACCCCTCCACTTT

j_gene: TRBJ1-3
d_gene: -
v_gene: TRBV7-9
abundance: few
CDR3aa: CASNTHPGNTIYF
CDR3nt: TGTGCCAGCAACACGCACCCTGGAAACACCATATATTTT

j_gene: TRBJ2-4
d_gene: TRBD1
v_gene: TRBV12-3/TRBV12-4
abundance: many
CDR3aa: CASSLPTGADIAKNIQYF
CDR3nt: TGTGCCAGCAGTTTACCGACAGGGGCGGATATAGCCAAAAACATTCAGTACTTC

j_gene: TRBJ1-2
d_gene: -
v_gene: TRBV29-1
abundance: few
CDR3aa: CSVEDLITDGYGYTF
CDR3nt: TGCAGCGTTGAAGATCTTATCACAGACGGTTATGGCTACACCTTC

j_gene: TRBJ2-5
d_gene: TRBD1
v_gene: TRBV10-3
abundance: few
CDR3aa: CAISVGQKETQYF
CDR3nt: TGTGCCATCAGCGTGGGACAGAAAGAGACCCAGTACTTC